This T cell receptor beta chain was recovered during a study of blood T cells in healthy people across ages. Whole-study results and caveats: Among long-lived donors, naive CD4+ cells were more numerous and diversity higher than in aged donors.

Germline values: CDR1 MNHEY, CDR2 SVGAGI. This CDR3 region has 13 residues. Sample-barcoded 5' priming and a J-beta primer mix drove a second PCR of roughly 7 to 11 cycles. Every cDNA molecule bore a tag from a template-switch adaptor containing 12 random nucleotides. One entry per CDR3 protein results from TCRdb running MiXCR on the 5' RACE reads. The sample includes about 1.1 million distinct CDR3 sequences, less than 45% of them seen just once. Comments on this clonotype: As yet, its antigen is unknown. The germline gene is not matched at one end of the junction; a read error may be the cause.

This TCR came from a man younger than 30 in good health. The V call is TRBV6-5, the J call TRBJ2-3, with TRBD2 as a possible D gene (5 bases). The sample was blood. The CDR3: CASSPSSTDTRYF. DNA of the CDR3: TGTGCCAGCAGTCCCTCTAGCACAGATACGCGGTATTTT.